The 27 T cell receptor beta chains given below trace back to one sample, sequenced in a study of PD-1 blockade in classical Hodgkin lymphoma. Sample time point: newly diagnosed, previously untreated cHL patient sample. Magnetic depletion of unwanted cells isolated CD4+ T cells from thawed PBMCs. Method: immunoSEQ multiplex PCR; TCRdb's copy keeps in-frame clones and lacks some. Here the sample spans tens of thousands of clones, about 88% being singletons. Material: CD4+ T cells from blood. The source is a human donor with classical Hodgkin lymphoma.

The genes are TRBV12-5 and TRBJ2-5; 8 bases match TRBD1. Unmatched junction bases numbered 3, after V lost 5 bases and J lost 4 bases. CDR1 is LGHNT, CDR2 FRNRAP, per germline. CDR3 length equals 13 residues. CDR3: CASGVDRGETQYF. CDR3 DNA: TGTGCTAGTGGTGTAGACAGGGGAGAGACCCAGTACTTC.

The chain uses TRBV7-3 and TRBJ2-1; 11 nucleotides agree with TRBD2. The V gene end was trimmed by 6 bases and the J gene end by 6 bases; junction bases not matched to a gene: 4. This CDR3 is built from 14 residues. Germline-derived CDR1 and CDR2 are SGHTA and FQGTGA. The DNA for the CDR3 is TGTGCCAGCAGGGTTAGCGGGAGGGCCAATGAGCAGTTCTTC. It yields the protein CASRVSGRANEQFF.

This chain connects TRBV9 to TRBJ1-1; D gene unclear. Germline lookup yields CDR1 SGDLS and CDR2 YYNGEE. V dropped 7 bases and J dropped 5 bases, with 18 bases sitting between them. The CDR3 has 14 residues. CDR3 loop: CASPPDPQGTEAFF. The DNA of the CDR3 is TGTGCCAGCCCTCCGGACCCCCAAGGGACTGAAGCTTTCTTT.

This chain uses TRBV7-9 with TRBJ2-5; either TRBD1 or TRBD2 may supply D (5 bases each). This CDR3 region has 15 residues. Per germline, CDR1 SEHNR and CDR2 FQNEAQ (reference sequence). Trimming removed 1 base at V and 4 bases at J, with 13 bases between. The CDR3 loop reads CASSLGTKRGETQYF. In nucleotides, the CDR3 is TGTGCCAGCAGCTTAGGAACTAAGAGGGGAGAGACCCAGTACTTC.

This clone was counted once. The rearrangement joins TRBV6-1 to TRBJ2-2, with D perhaps given as TRBD1 or TRBD2 (6 bases each). V was cut by 1 base and J by 4 bases, with 13 bases left in between. The V gene's germline CDR1 is MNHNS and CDR2 SASEGT. This CDR3 has 16 amino acids. CDR3 in DNA: TGTGCCAGCAGTGAAGGTGGGGGGCCTAGCACCGGGGAGCTGTTTTTT. This encodes CASSEGGGPSTGELFF.

This clone was recorded once. V gene TRBV28 combines with J gene TRBJ1-5; D unclear. Germline CDR1 reads MDHEN; CDR2 reads SYDVKM. The CDR3 is 12 amino acids. The germline V and J ends were trimmed by 3 bases and 4 bases, with 4 bases remaining between them. CDR3 residues: CASSFSNQPQHF. CDR3 nucleotide sequence: TGTGCCAGCAGTTTTTCGAATCAGCCCCAGCATTTT.

The chain couples TRBV18 to TRBJ1-5; D uncertain. V was cut by 5 bases and J by 7 bases, with 12 bases left in between. Germline V lookup: CDR1 KGHSH, CDR2 LQKENI. This CDR3 has 13 residues. CDR3 DNA: TGTGCCAGCTCAGAAACAGATCTCCAGCCCCAGCATTTT. It is translated as CASSETDLQPQHF.

J is TRBJ2-1 and V is TRBV27, with 9 bases aligning to TRBD2. This CDR3 has 13 residues. The V gene end was trimmed by 5 bases and the J gene end by 6 bases; junction bases not matched to a gene: 2. Germline V CDR1 and CDR2: MNHEY, SMNVEV (reference sequence). The CDR3 DNA reads as TGTGCCAGCAGTCCGCGGGAGGGCAATGAGCAGTTCTTC. It yields the protein CASSPREGNEQFF.

This chain connects TRBV5-1 to TRBJ2-1; D is uncertain. This CDR3 contains 14 residues. Trimming removed 0 bases at V and 7 bases at J, with 11 bases between. Germline assignment: CDR1 SGHRS and CDR2 YFSETQ. The CDR3 DNA reads as TGCGCCAGCAGCTTGGGCTGGCTTGTTAATGAGCAGTTCTTC. Translating it yields CASSLGWLVNEQFF.

The rearrangement joins TRBV19 to TRBJ2-2; D unresolved. The CDR3 length is 14 residues. Germline assignment: CDR1 LNHDA and CDR2 SQIVND (reference sequence). V lost 1 base, J lost 2 bases, and 5 bases lay in between. The CDR3, as DNA: TGTGCCAGTAGTATAGGACCAAACACCGGGGAGCTGTTTTTT. As protein: CASSIGPNTGELFF.

The chain employs TRBV18 and TRBJ1-6; a possible D gene is TRBD1 (6 bases). Germline assignment: CDR1 KGHSH and CDR2 LQKENI. The CDR3 consists of 15 residues. V lost 5 bases, J lost 5 bases, and 13 bases lay in between. The CDR3 here is CASSSATGDNSPLHF. As DNA, the CDR3 is TGTGCCAGCTCAAGTGCGACAGGTGATAATTCACCCCTCCACTTT.

This chain joins TRBV9 and TRBJ2-3; possible D gene TRBD1, 6 bases. The CDR3 consists of 16 residues. Germline V gives CDR1 SGDLS, CDR2 YYNGEE. V was clipped by 4 bases and J by 0 bases, with 15 bases between them. The CDR3 bases are TGTGCCAGCAGCTCTCAGGGGACCCCTAGCACAGATACGCAGTATTTT. Encoded protein: CASSSQGTPSTDTQYF.

Only one count was recorded for this clone. The V and J genes are TRBV7-2 and TRBJ2-7, with 7 positions matching TRBD1. CDR3 length: 16 residues. V dropped 6 bases and J dropped 2; count of bases not matched to a gene: 13. Germline CDR1 SGHTA, CDR2 FQGNSA. Here the CDR3 DNA reads TGTGCCAGCAGTTTTCCCCGGGACAGTATTACCTACGAGCAGTACTTC. Its translation is CASSFPRDSITYEQYF.

This clone came up a few times. The rearrangement joins TRBV5-1 to TRBJ2-2; D not resolved. CDR1 and CDR2 from the germline V gene are SGHRS and YFSETQ. Trimming removed 0 bases from V and 4 bases from J, with 10 bases in between. The CDR3 runs to 15 residues. The DNA of the CDR3 is TGCGCCAGCAGCTTGGGACCCCTCAGCACCGGGGAGCTGTTTTTT. Translation: CASSLGPLSTGELFF. Variable domain in full (rest from reference TRBV5-1 and TRBJ2-2): KAGVTQTPRYLIKTRGQQVTLSCSPISGHRSVSWYQQTPGQGLQFLFEYFSETQRNKGNFPGRFSGRQFSNSRSEMNVSTLELGDSALYLCASSLGPLSTGELFFGEGSRLTVL.

This clone was seen a few times. The gene calls are TRBV6-1 and TRBJ1-2; 8 bases are a match to TRBD1. The CDR3 is made up of 13 amino acids. Trimming removed 6 bases from V and 5 bases from J; junction bases left unmatched: 5. Per the germline V gene, CDR1 is MNHNS and CDR2 is SASEGT. The CDR3 sequence is CASRLTGVYGYTF. In nucleotides, the CDR3 is TGTGCCAGCAGATTGACAGGGGTGTATGGCTACACCTTC.

V usage is TRBV9 and J usage is TRBJ2-3, with TRBD2 matching over 14 bases. The CDR3 is made up of 18 amino acids. Per the germline V gene, CDR1 is SGDLS and CDR2 is YYNGEE. Trimming cost V 4 bases and J 5 bases; bases outside gene matches: 12. CDR3 amino acids: CASSPQRRGLAGGDTQYF. The CDR3 DNA reads as TGTGCCAGCAGCCCTCAGAGGCGCGGACTAGCGGGAGGAGATACGCAGTATTTT.

V is TRBV6-1 and J is TRBJ2-1; D might be TRBD2 (5 bases). Germline values: CDR1 MNHNS, CDR2 SASEGT. The CDR3 totals 14 residues. V was clipped by 2 bases and J by 9 bases, with 14 bases between them. The CDR3 coding sequence is TGTGCCAGCAGTGAACCGGGAAGGGTCGGTGAGCAGTTCTTC. As protein: CASSEPGRVGEQFF.

The gene calls are TRBV11-3 and TRBJ2-3, with TRBD2 identical over 13 bases. CDR1 and CDR2 (germline): SGHNT, YENEEA. The CDR3 loop spans 19 amino acids. V gave up 1 base and J gave up 5 bases; unmatched junction bases: 12. The CDR3 reads CASSLVGLLAGGPEDTQYF. The CDR3 nucleotides read TGTGCCAGCAGCTTAGTTGGGCTACTAGCGGGAGGGCCGGAAGATACGCAGTATTTT.

The chain is built from TRBV13 and TRBJ2-3; D uncertain. The CDR3 has 15 amino acids. CDR1 PRHDT and CDR2 FYEKMQ come from the germline V gene (reference sequence). The V gene lost 1 base and the J gene lost 1 base, with 9 bases spanning the gap. CDR3 DNA sequence: TGTGCCAGCAGCTTAGACCGACGACGCACAGATACGCAGTATTTT. This gives the protein CASSLDRRRTDTQYF.

The rearrangement links TRBV7-9 to TRBJ2-1; possible D gene TRBD2, 6 bases. Germline V lookup: CDR1 SEHNR, CDR2 FQNEAQ (reference sequence). V was trimmed by 2 bases and J by 2 bases, leaving 13 bases between them. The CDR3 is 16 amino acids. DNA of the CDR3: TGTGCCAGCAGCTTAAAGGGAGGAGATCCCTACAATGAGCAGTTCTTC. It is translated as CASSLKGGDPYNEQFF.

The J gene is TRBJ2-2, the V gene TRBV9; the D is unclear. The CDR3 covers 13 residues. V gave up 0 bases and J gave up 7 bases, with 7 bases separating them. Germline loops: CDR1 SGDLS, CDR2 YYNGEE. The CDR3 bases are TGTGCCAGCAGCGTAGATCCCGGCGGGGAGCTGTTTTTT. It is translated as CASSVDPGGELFF.

This chain links TRBV7-6 with TRBJ2-5, with D unresolved. Germline loops: CDR1 SGHVS, CDR2 FNYEAQ. V was shortened by 5 bases and J by 5 bases, with 9 bases between the two germline ends. CDR3 length: 12 amino acids. The CDR3: CASSPTAETQYF. The CDR3 coding sequence is TGTGCCAGCAGCCCCACTGCGGAGACCCAGTACTTC.

The chain links TRBV6-1 to TRBJ2-7; the match to TRBD2 covers 8 bases. This CDR3 region has 15 residues. Germline V CDR1 and CDR2: MNHNS, SASEGT. V dropped 4 bases and J dropped 1; count of bases not matched to a gene: 6. The CDR3 spells CASSAPGRGSYEQYF. The CDR3 nucleotides read TGTGCCAGCAGTGCCCCCGGGAGGGGGTCCTACGAGCAGTACTTC.

The V gene is TRBV19, the J gene TRBJ1-4, with 9 bases that match TRBD1. The germline CDR1 and CDR2 sequences are LNHDA and SQIVND (reference sequence). This CDR3 is built from 15 residues. J was trimmed by 5 bases and V by 6 bases; bases with no gene match: 7. CDR3 DNA: TGTGCCAGTAGGCTTGGGGACAGGGAAAATGAAAAACTGTTTTTT. Its translation is CASRLGDRENEKLFF.

This sequence joins TRBV25-1 and TRBJ2-1; the D gene is possibly TRBD2 (6 bases). The CDR3 contains 16 residues. The V gene's germline CDR1 is MGHDK and CDR2 SYGVNS. V lost 7 bases and J lost 0, with 16 bases in between. CDR3 coding DNA: TGTGCCAGCACCAAAGGGGCTAGCGCCTCCTACAATGAGCAGTTCTTC. Protein: CASTKGASASYNEQFF.

The chain carries TRBV7-3 and TRBJ1-1; no clear D. The CDR3 covers 13 residues. The germline V gene has CDR1 SGHTA and CDR2 FQGTGA. Trimming left V 5 bases short and J 0 bases short, with 7 bases between. CDR3 DNA: TGTGCCAGCAGCGCACAGATGAACACTGAAGCTTTCTTT. Translation gives CASSAQMNTEAFF.

The chain carries TRBV10-3 and TRBJ2-5, with D possibly called TRBD1 or TRBD2 (6 bases each). V was shortened by 4 bases and J by 4 bases, with 19 bases between the two germline ends. Germline V gene lookup returns CDR1 ENHRY and CDR2 SYGVKD. CDR3 length: 16 amino acids. This CDR3 is CAISGLGGAGGETQYF. The CDR3 bases are TGTGCCATCAGTGGACTCGGGGGCGCAGGTGGAGAGACCCAGTACTTC.